The clone carrying this T cell receptor (beta chain) was seen more than once but under ten times. TCRdb analysed the RT-PCR reads with MiXCR anew, one entry per CDR3 protein. The table lists hundreds of thousands of distinct CDR3 sequences, about 14% of them singletons. This CDR3 is built from 16 residues. Trimming cost V 2 bases and J 3 bases; bases outside gene matches: 10. Germline CDR1 and CDR2: GTSNPN and SVGIG (reference sequence). The specimen was memory CD4+ T cells from blood. The receptor's source is a female donor in good health, serving as a healthy control. The rearrangement links TRBV30 to TRBJ1-5; TRBD1 matches 7 bases. The CDR3: CAWSSKQGFFNQPQHF. Written as DNA, the CDR3 is TGTGCCTGGAGTAGTAAACAGGGGTTTTTCAATCAGCCCCAGCATTTT.